This T cell receptor beta chain was captured by sequencing in a study of blood T cells in healthy people across ages (dated by TCRdb to between 2014 and 2016). With regard to the full study: In model experiments, roughly one uniquely barcoded TCR beta cDNA molecule per two T cells was captured by template switching. Using the same blood draw, the study looked at two additional independent replicas of 1 million unique cDNA reads for two donors, one aged 18 to 29 and the other aged 80 or older. The study measured age-related changes in TCR beta repertoire diversity using deep sequencing normalized with unique cDNA molecular identifiers. To avoid experimental bias, donors of different ages were distributed randomly across sequencing lanes. Donors were grouped into four age groups: young (average roughly 16 years), middle-aged (under 40), aged (around 56) and long-lived (roughly 80).

General findings and caveats noted by the study authors: Since profiling was done on bulk unsorted PBMCs, naive and antigen-experienced compartments could not be conclusively compared. As age increased, observed TCR beta diversity per million T cells dropped in a roughly linear way, and a significant reduction was already evident by age around 41. Donor CMV infection status was unknown, potentially confounding age-related changes in expanded clonotypes. The long-lived group showed more naive CD4+ T cells, fewer expanded clones and increased TCR diversity than the aged group, suggesting age selection. Estimates of total diversity based on one million sequenced T cells were considered lower bounds and underestimates. The percentage of naive T cells measured by flow cytometry correlated strongly with observed TCR beta diversity.

CDR1 and CDR2 (MNHEY, SVGEGT) derive from the germline V gene. The CDR3 numbers 15 residues from cysteine through phenylalanine. Only the CDR3 DNA is retained, 45 bases long and in frame from the first base. The method was 5' RACE. Sequencing took place on an Illumina HiSeq 2500. A second roughly 7 to 12 cycle PCR used a sample-barcoded 5' primer and a J-beta primer mix. Each TCR beta cDNA molecule received a unique molecular identifier from a template-switch 5' adaptor carrying 12 random nucleotides. Each sample yielded at least 2.5 million CDR3-containing paired-end reads. First-strand cDNA was synthesized from all RNA with the Mint cDNA synthesis kit, primed by a TRBC-specific oligonucleotide. All cDNA was treated with uracil-DNA glycosylase and then went through a first 18-cycle PCR with the universal primers M1SS and BC2_uni_R. As for how the authors treated the data: For normalization, 1 million high-quality reads, each with a distinct molecular identifier, were randomly selected from each sample. Reads with shared molecular identifiers were discarded instead of being binned into consensus sequences. MiTCR, run with a Q25 quality threshold and the strictest error-elimination algorithm, handled CDR3 identification, clonotype clustering and error correction. A nonparametric unseen species model using Euler transformation provided a lower-bound estimate of total TCR beta diversity. The public reads were reprocessed in TCRdb via fastp at Q25 and MiXCR, keeping in-frame beta chains. Identical CDR3 protein sequences are pooled into one entry, listed with their most common genes and DNA. Here the V and J calls rest on TCRdb's processing, not on the authors' analysis. For this sample the table gives around 900,000 distinct CDR3 sequences, of which about 28% were detected only once. Jointly, the top ten make up around 15% of the sample.

This clonotype has a single count. The antigen it binds to is not known. At one end, the junction sequence differs from germline, possibly due to a read error. The 35 to 40 donors, aged 6 to 90 years, were systemically healthy Caucasian individuals from Russia. Each donor gave ten milliliters of peripheral blood, drawn into EDTA-treated Vacutainer tubes. Ficoll-Paque density-gradient centrifugation was used to isolate PBMCs, with at least 6 million obtained per sample. Trizol reagent was used to extract total RNA from the PBMCs, yielding at least 5.5 micrograms per sample. Naive CD45RAhigh/CD27high T cell percentages were measured by flow cytometry on a PBMC aliquot from every donor.

The source of this sequence is a woman of 80 years or more in good health. The sequencing sample was made of blood. The rearrangement joined TRBV6-2 or TRBV6-3 to TRBJ1-1; TRBD1 matches 9 bases in the middle. Here is the DNA: TGCGCCAGCACTTACCCGGGACAGGGGAACACTGAAGCTTTCTTT. Its protein reads: CASTYPGQGNTEAFF.